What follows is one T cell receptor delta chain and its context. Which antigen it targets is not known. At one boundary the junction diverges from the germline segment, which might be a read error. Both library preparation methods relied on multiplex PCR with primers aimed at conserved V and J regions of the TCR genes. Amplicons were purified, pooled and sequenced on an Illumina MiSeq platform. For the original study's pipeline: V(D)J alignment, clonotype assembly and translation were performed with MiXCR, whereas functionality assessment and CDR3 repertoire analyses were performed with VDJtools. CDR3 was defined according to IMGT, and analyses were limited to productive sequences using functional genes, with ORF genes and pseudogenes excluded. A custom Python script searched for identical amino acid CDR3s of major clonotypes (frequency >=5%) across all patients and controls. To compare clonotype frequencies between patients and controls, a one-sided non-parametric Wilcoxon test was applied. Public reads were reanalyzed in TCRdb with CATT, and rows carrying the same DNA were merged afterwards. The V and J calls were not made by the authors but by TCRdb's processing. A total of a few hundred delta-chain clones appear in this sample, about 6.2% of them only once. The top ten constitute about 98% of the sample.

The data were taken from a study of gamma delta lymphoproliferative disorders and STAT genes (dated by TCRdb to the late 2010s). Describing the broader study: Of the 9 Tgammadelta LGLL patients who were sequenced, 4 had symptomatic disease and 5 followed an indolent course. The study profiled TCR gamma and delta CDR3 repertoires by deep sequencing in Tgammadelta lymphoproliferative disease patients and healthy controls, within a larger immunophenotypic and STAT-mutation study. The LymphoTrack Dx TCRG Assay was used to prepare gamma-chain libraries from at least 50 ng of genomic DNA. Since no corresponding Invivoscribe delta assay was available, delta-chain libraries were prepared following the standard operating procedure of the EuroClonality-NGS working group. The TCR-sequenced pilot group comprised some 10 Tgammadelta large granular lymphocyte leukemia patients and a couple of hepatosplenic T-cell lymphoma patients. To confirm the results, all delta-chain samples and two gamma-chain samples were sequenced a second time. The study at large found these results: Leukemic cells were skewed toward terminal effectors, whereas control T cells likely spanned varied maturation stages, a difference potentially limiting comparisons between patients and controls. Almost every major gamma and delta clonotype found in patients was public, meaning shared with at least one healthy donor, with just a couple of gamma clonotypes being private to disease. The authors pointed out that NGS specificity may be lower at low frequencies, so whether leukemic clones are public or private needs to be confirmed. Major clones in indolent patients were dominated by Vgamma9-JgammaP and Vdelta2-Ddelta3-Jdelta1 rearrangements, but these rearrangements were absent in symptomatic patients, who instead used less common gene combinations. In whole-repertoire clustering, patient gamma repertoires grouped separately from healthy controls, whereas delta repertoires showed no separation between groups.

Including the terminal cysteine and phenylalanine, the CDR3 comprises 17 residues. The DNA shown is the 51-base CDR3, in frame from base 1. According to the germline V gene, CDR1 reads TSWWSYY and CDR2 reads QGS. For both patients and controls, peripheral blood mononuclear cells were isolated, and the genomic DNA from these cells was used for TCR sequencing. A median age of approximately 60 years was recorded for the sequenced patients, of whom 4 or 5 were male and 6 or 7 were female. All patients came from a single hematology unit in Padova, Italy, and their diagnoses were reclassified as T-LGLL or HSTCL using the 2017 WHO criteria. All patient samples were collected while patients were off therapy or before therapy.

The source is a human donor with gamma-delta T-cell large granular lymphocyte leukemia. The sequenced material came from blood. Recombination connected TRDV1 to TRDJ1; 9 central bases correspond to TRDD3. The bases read TGCTCTGGGGGAAGCCCCACTGGGGATACGCATTCCGATAAACTCATCTTT. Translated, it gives CSGGSPTGDTHSDKLIF.